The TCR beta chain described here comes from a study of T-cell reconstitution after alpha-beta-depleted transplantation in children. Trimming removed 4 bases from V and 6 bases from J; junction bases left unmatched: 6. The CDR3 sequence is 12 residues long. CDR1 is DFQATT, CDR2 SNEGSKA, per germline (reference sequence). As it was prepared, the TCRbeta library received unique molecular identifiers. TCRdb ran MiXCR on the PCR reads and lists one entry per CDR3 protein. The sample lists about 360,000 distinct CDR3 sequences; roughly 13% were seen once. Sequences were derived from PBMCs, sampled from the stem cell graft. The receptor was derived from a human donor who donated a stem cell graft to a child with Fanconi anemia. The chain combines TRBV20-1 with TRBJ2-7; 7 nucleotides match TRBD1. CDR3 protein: CSATDRAREQYF. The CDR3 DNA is TGCAGTGCTACCGACAGGGCGCGCGAGCAGTACTTC.